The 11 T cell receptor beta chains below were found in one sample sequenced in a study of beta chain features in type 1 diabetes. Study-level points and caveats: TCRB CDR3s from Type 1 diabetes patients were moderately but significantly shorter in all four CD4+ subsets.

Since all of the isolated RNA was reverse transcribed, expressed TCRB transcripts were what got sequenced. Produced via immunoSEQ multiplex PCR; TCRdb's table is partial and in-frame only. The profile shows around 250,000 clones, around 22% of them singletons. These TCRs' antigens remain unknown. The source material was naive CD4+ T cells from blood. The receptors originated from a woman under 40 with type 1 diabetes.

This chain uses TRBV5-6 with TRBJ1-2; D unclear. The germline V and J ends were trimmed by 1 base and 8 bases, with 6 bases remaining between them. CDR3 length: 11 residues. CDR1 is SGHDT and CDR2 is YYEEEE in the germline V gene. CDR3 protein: CASSLTEGYTF. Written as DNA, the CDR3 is TGTGCCAGCAGCTTGACGGAGGGCTACACCTTC.

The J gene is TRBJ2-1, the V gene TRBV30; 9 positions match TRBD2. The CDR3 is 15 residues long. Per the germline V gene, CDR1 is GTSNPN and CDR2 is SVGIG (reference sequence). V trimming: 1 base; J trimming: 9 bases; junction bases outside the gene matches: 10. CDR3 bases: TGTGCCTGGAGTGGTCAAGCGGGAGGTCTGGTTGAGCAGTTCTTC. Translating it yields CAWSGQAGGLVEQFF.

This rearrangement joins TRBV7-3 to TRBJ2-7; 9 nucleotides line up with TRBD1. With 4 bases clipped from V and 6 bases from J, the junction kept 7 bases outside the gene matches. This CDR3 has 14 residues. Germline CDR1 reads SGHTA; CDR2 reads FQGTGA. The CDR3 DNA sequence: TGTGCCAGCAGCTCGGGACAGGGTACGAGCGAGCAGTACTTC. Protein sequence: CASSSGQGTSEQYF.

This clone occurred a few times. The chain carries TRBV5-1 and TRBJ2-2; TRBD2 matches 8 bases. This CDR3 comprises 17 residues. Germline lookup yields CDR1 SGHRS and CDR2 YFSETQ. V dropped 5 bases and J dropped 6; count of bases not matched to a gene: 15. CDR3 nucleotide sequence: TGCGCCAGCAGGATCCCACTAGCGGCTGCCGGCGCCGGGGAGCTGTTTTTT. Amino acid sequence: CASRIPLAAAGAGELFF.

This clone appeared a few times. The CDR3 spells CASGRTGKEKLFF. In DNA form, the CDR3 reads TGCGCCAGCGGCCGGACAGGGAAAGAAAAACTGTTTTTT. The chain is built from TRBV4-1 and TRBJ1-4; TRBD1 matches 8 bases. V trimming: 8 bases; J trimming: 8 bases; junction bases outside the gene matches: 7. Germline V gives CDR1 MGHRA, CDR2 YSYEKL. CDR3 size: 13 residues.

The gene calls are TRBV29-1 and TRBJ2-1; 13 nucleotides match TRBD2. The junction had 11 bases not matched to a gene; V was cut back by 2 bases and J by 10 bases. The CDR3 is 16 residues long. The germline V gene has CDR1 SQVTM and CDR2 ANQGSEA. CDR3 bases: TGCAGCGTTGAAAGGGGTGGGACTAGCGGGACAGTGGAGCAGTTCTTC. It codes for CSVERGGTSGTVEQFF.

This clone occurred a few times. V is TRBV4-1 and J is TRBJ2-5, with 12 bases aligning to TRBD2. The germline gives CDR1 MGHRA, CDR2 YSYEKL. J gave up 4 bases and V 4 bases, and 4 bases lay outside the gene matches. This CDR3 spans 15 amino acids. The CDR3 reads CASSPGTSGLETQYF. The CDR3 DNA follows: TGCGCCAGCAGCCCGGGGACTAGCGGGTTAGAGACCCAGTACTTC.

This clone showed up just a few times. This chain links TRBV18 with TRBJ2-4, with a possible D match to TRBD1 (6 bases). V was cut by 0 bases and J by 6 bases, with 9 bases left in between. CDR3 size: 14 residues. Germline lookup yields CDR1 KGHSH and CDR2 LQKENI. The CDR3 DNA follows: TGTGCCAGCTCACCACCACAGGGTGGAAACATTCAGTACTTC. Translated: CASSPPQGGNIQYF.

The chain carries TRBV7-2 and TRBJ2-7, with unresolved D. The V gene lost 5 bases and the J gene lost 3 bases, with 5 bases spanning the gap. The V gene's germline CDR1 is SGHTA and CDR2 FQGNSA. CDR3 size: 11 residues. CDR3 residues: CASSPHYEQYF. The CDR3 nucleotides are TGTGCCAGCAGCCCACACTACGAGCAGTACTTC.

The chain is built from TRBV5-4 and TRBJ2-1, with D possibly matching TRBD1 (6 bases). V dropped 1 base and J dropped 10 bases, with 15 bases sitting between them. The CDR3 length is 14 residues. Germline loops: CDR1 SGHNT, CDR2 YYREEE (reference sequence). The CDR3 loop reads CASSLPRTGKEQFF. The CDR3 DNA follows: TGTGCCAGCAGCTTGCCCCGTACAGGGAAGGAGCAGTTCTTC.

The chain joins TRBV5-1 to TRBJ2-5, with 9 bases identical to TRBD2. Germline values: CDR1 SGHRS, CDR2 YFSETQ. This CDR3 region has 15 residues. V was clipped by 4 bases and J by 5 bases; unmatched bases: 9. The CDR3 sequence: CASSVGLAKRETQYF. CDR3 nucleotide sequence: TGCGCCAGCAGCGTCGGACTAGCGAAGCGGGAGACCCAGTACTTC. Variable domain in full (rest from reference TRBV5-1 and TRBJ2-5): KAGVTQTPRYLIKTRGQQVTLSCSPISGHRSVSWYQQTPGQGLQFLFEYFSETQRNKGNFPGRFSGRQFSNSRSEMNVSTLELGDSALYLCASSVGLAKRETQYFGPGTRLLVL.